This T cell receptor beta chain derives from a study of control samples from healthy donors and cancer patients. The V end was cut by 4 bases, the J end by 7 bases, with 10 bases between. This CDR3 contains 12 residues. The germline V gene has CDR1 MNHEY and CDR2 SVGAGI. The protocol was immunoSEQ multiplex PCR, while the TCRdb copy is restricted to in-frame clones and leaves out a portion. Of 120,000 to 150,000 clones detected, 90% to 95% appear once; the ten largest clones hold around 13%. The sequenced material came from blood. The receptor comes from a man aged 35-49 years in good health. This rearrangement joins TRBV6-5 to TRBJ1-1; D is unclear. CDR3 nucleotide sequence: TGTGCCAGCAGTTCTGCGCGGAATGAAGCTTTCTTT. Residues: CASSSARNEAFF.